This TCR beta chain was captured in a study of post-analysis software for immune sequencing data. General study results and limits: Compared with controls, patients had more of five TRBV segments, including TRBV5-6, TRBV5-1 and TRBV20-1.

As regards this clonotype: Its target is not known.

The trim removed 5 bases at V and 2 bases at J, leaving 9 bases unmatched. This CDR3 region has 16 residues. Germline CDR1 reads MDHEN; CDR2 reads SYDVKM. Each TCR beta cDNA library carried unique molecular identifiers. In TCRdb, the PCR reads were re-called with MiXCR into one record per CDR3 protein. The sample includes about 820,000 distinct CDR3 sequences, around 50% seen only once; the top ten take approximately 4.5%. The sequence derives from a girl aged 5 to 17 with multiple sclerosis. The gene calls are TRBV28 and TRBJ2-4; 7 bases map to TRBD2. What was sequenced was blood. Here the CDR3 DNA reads TGTGCCAGCAGTCCCTCGGGGGGAGGCCCCAAAAACATTCAGTACTTC. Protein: CASSPSGGGPKNIQYF.